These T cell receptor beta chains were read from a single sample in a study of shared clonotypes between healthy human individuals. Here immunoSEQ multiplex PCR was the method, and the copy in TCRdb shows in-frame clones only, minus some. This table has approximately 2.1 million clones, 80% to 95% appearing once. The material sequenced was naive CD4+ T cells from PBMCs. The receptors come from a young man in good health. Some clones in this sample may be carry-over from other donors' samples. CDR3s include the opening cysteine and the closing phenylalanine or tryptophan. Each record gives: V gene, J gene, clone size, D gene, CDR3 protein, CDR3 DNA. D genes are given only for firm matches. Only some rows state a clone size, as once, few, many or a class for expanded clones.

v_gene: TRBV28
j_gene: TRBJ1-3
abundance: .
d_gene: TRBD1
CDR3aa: CATYRGHGALRYGTIYF
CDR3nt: TGTGCCACCTACAGGGGGCACGGGGCTTTACGGTACGGCACCATATATTTT

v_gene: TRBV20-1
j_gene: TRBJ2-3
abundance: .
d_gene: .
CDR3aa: CSAGLTDTQYF
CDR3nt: TGCAGTGCAGGGCTCACAGATACGCAGTATTTT

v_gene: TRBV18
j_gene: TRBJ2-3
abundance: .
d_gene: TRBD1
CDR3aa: CASSPRTGSTDTQYF
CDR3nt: TGTGCCAGCTCACCACGGACAGGAAGCACAGATACGCAGTATTTT

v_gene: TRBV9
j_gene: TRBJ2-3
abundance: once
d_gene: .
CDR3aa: CASSVGPGTDTQYF
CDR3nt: TGTGCCAGCAGCGTAGGTCCCGGCACAGATACGCAGTATTTT

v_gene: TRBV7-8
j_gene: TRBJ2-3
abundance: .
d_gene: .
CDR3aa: CASSLGGSSDTQYF
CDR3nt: TGTGCCAGCAGCTTAGGGGGGTCATCAGATACGCAGTATTTT

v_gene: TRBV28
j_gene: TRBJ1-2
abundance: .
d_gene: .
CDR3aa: CASSFSGNYGYTF
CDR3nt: TGTGCCAGCAGTTTTTCAGGAAACTATGGCTACACCTTC

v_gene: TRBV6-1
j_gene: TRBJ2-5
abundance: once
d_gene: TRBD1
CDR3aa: CASSDTGGAETQYF
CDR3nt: TGTGCCAGCAGCGATACAGGGGGTGCTGAGACCCAGTACTTC

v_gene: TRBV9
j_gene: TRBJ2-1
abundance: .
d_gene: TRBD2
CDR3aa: CASSVRGTSGRVSSYNEQFF
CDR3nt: TGTGCCAGCAGCGTACGGGGGACTAGCGGGAGGGTTAGCTCCTACAATGAGCAGTTCTTC

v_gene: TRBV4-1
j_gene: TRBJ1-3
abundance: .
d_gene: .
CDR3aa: CASSQAGFSGNTIYF
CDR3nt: TGCGCCAGCAGCCAAGCAGGCTTCTCTGGAAACACCATATATTTT

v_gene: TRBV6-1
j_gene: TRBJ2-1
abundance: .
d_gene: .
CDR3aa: CASSESGPYNEQFF
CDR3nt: TGTGCCAGCAGTGAATCGGGACCCTACAATGAGCAGTTCTTC

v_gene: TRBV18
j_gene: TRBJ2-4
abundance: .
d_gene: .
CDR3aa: CASSPRSPLEDGVF
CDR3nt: TGTGCCAGCTCACCAAGGTCCCCACTCGAAGACGGTGTCTTC

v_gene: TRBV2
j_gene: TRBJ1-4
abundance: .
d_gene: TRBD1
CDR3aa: CASSLSGGFNEKLFF
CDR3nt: TGTGCCAGCAGTTTATCAGGGGGCTTTAATGAAAAACTGTTTTTT

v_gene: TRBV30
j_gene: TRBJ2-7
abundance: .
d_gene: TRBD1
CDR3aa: CAWSAGTGMDEQYF
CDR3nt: TGTGCCTGGAGCGCCGGGACAGGGATGGACGAGCAGTACTTC

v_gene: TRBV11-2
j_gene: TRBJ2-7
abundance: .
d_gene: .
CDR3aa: CASTGGGSLIYEQYF
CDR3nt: TGTGCCAGCACCGGGGGCGGGAGCCTCATCTACGAGCAGTACTTC

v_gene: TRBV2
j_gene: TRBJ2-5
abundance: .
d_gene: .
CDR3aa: CASSGTRGQETQYF
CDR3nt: TGTGCCAGCAGTGGTACCAGAGGGCAAGAGACCCAGTACTTC

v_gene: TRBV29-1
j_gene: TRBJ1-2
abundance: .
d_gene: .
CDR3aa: CSVETPGTLYGYTF
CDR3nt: TGCAGCGTTGAAACCCCAGGGACCCTCTATGGCTACACCTTC

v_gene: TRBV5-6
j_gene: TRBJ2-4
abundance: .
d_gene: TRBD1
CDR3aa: CATKTGSIQYF
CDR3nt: TGTGCCACCAAGACAGGGTCAATTCAGTACTTC